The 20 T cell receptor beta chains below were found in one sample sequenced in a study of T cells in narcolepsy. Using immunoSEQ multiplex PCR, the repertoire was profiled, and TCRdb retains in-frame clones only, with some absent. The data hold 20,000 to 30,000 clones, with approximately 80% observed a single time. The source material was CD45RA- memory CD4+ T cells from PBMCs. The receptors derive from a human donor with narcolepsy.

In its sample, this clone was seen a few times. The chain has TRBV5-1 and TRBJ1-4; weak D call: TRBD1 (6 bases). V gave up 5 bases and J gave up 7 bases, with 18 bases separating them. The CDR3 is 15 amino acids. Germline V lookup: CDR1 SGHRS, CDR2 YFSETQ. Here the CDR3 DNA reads TGCGCCAGCAGGTTTACCAGGGGCGGGGGTGAAAAACTGTTTTTT. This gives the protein CASRFTRGGGEKLFF.

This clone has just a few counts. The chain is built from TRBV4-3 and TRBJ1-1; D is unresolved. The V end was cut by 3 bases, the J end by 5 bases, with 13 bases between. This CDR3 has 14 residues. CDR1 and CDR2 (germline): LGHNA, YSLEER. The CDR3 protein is CASSHPGIGTEAFF. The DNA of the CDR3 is TGCGCCAGCAGCCACCCGGGAATCGGGACTGAAGCTTTCTTT.

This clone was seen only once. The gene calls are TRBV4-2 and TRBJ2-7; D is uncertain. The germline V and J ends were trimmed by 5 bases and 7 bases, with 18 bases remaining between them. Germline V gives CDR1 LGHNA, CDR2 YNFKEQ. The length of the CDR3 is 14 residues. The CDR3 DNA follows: TGTGCCAGCAGCGAACGGACCAACCTTGGGGAGCAGTACTTC. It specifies CASSERTNLGEQYF.

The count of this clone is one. This CDR3 is CASGSTRDRGLGGRQPQHF. The CDR3 DNA sequence: TGTGCTAGTGGTTCCACCAGAGACAGGGGGCTCGGTGGCAGGCAGCCCCAGCATTTT. The V and J genes are TRBV12-5 and TRBJ1-5; 10 nucleotides match TRBD1. The CDR3 extends over 19 amino acids. V was clipped by 4 bases and J by 7 bases; unmatched bases: 19. The germline CDR1 and CDR2 sequences are LGHNT and FRNRAP.

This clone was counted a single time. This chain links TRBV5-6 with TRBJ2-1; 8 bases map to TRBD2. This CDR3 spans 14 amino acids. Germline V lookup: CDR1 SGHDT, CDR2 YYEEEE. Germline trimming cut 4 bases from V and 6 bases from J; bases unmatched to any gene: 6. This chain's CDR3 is CASSREGVSNEQFF. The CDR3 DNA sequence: TGTGCCAGCAGCCGGGAGGGGGTGAGCAATGAGCAGTTCTTC. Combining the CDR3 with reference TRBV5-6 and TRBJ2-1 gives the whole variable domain DAGVTQSPTHLIKTRGQQVTLRCSPKSGHDTVSWYQQALGQGPQFIFQYYEEEERQRGNFPDRFSGHQFPNYSSELNVNALLLGDSALYLCASSREGVSNEQFFGPGTRLTVL.

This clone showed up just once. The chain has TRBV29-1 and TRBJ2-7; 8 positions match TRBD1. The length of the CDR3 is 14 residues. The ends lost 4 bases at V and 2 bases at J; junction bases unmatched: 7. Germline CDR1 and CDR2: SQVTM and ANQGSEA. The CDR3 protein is CSVGSGTGAYEQYF. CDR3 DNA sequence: TGCAGCGTTGGCTCCGGGACAGGAGCCTACGAGCAGTACTTC.

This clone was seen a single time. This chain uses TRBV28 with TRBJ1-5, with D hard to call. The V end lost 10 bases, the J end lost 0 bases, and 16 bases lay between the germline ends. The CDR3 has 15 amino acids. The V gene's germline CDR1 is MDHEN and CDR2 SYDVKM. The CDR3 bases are TGTGCCACCAACTTGCTGACACCTAGCAATCAGCCCCAGCATTTT. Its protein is CATNLLTPSNQPQHF.

CDR3 nucleotides: TGTGCCAGCAGCGTCGGTAGCAACACCTACAATGAGCAGTTCTTC. It yields the protein CASSVGSNTYNEQFF. The chain couples TRBV9 to TRBJ2-1; D is ambiguous. Germline V lookup: CDR1 SGDLS, CDR2 YYNGEE. The CDR3 runs 15 residues. With 2 bases removed from V and 2 bases from J, the gap between germline ends came to 11 bases.

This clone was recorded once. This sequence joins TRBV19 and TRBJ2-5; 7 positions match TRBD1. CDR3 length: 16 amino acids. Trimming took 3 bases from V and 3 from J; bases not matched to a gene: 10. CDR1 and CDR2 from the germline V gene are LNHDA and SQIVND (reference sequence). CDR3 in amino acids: CASSIRQGVGEETQYF. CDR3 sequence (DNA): TGTGCCAGTAGTATCCGACAGGGTGTGGGGGAAGAGACCCAGTACTTC.

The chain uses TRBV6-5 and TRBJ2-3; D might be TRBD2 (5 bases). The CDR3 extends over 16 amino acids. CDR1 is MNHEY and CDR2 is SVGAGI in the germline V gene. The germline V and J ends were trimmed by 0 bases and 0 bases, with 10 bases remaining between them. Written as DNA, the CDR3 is TGTGCCAGCAGTTACTCCGTCAGGAGGAGCACAGATACGCAGTATTTT. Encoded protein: CASSYSVRRSTDTQYF.

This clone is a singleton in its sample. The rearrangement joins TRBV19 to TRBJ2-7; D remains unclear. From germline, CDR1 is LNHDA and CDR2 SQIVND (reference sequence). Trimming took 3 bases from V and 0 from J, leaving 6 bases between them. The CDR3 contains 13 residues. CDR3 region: CASSIWGSYEQYF. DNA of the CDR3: TGTGCCAGTAGTATTTGGGGCTCCTACGAGCAGTACTTC. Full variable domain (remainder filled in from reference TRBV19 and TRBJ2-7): DGGITQSPKYLFRKEGQNVTLSCEQNLNHDAMYWYRQDPGQGLRLIYYSQIVNDFQKGDIAEGYSVSREKKESFPLTVTSAQKNPTAFYLCASSIWGSYEQYFGPGTRLTVT.

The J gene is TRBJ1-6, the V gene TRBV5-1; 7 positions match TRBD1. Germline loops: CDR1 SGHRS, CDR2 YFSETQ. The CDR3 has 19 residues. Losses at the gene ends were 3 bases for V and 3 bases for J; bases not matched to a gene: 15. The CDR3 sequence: CASSWTGQDPGGYNSPLHF. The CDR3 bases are TGCGCCAGCAGCTGGACCGGACAGGATCCGGGGGGCTATAATTCACCCCTCCACTTT.

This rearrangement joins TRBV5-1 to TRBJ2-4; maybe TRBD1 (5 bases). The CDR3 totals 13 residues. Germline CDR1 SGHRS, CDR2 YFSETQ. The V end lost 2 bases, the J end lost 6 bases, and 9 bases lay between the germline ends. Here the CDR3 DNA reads TGCGCCAGCAGCTTACAAACAGGAAACATTCAGTACTTC. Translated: CASSLQTGNIQYF. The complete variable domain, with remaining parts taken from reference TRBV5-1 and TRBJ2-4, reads KAGVTQTPRYLIKTRGQQVTLSCSPISGHRSVSWYQQTPGQGLQFLFEYFSETQRNKGNFPGRFSGRQFSNSRSEMNVSTLELGDSALYLCASSLQTGNIQYFGAGTRLSVL.

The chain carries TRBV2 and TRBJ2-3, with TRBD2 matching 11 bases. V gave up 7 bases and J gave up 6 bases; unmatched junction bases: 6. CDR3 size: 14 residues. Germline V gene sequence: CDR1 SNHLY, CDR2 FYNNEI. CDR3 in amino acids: CASTGTSGADTQYF. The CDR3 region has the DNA TGTGCCAGCACCGGGACTAGCGGTGCGGATACGCAGTATTTT.

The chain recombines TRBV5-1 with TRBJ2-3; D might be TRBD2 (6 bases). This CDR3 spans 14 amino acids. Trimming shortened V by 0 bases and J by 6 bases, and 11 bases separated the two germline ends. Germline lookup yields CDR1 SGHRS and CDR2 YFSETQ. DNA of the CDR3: TGCGCCAGCAGCTTGGACCCACTAGCCGATACGCAGTATTTT. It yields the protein CASSLDPLADTQYF. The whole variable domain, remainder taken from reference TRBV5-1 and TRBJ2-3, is KAGVTQTPRYLIKTRGQQVTLSCSPISGHRSVSWYQQTPGQGLQFLFEYFSETQRNKGNFPGRFSGRQFSNSRSEMNVSTLELGDSALYLCASSLDPLADTQYFGPGTRLTVL.

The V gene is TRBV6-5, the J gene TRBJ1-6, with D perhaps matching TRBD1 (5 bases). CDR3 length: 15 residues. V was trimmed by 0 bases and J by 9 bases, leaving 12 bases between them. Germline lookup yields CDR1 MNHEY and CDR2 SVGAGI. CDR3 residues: CASSYSNQGISPLHF. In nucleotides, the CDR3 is TGTGCCAGCAGTTACTCGAACCAGGGTATTTCACCCCTCCACTTT.

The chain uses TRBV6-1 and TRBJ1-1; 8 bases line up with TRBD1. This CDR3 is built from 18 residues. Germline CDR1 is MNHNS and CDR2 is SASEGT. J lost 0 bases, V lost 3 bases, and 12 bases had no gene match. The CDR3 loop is CASSDPSGTGRLNTEAFF. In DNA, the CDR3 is TGTGCCAGCAGTGACCCGTCCGGGACAGGTAGATTGAACACTGAAGCTTTCTTT.

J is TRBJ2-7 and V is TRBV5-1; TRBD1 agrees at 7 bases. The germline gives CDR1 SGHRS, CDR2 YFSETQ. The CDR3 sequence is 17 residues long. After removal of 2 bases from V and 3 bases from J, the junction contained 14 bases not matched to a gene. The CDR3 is CASSFARRQGIGYEQYF. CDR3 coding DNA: TGCGCCAGCAGCTTCGCGCGAAGACAGGGTATAGGCTACGAGCAGTACTTC.

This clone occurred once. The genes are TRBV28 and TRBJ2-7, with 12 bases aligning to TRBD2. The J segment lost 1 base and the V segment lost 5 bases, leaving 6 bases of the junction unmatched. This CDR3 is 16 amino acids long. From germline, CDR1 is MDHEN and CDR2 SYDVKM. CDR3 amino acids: CASSGGTSGLSYEQYF. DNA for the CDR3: TGTGCCAGCAGTGGCGGGACTAGCGGGCTATCCTACGAGCAGTACTTC.

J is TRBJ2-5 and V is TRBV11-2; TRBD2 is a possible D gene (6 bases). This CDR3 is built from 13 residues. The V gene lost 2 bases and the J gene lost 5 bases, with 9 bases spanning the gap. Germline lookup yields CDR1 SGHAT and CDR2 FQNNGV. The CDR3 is CASSLWRVETQYF. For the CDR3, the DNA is TGTGCCAGCAGCTTATGGAGGGTCGAGACCCAGTACTTC.